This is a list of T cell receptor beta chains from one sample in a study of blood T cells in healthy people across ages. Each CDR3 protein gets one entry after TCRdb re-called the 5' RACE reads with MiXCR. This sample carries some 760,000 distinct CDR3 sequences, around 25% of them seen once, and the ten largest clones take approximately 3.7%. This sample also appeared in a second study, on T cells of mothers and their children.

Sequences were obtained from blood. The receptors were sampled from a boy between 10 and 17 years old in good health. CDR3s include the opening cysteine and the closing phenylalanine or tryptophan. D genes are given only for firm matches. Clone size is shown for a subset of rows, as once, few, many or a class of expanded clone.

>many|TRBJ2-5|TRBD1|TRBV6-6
CASSDRDRGQETQYF
TGTGCCAGCAGTGACCGGGACAGGGGGCAGGAGACCCAGTACTTC
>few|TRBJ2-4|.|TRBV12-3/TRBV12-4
CASSGSWGGNIQYF
TGTGCCAGCAGTGGCAGTTGGGGTGGAAACATTCAGTACTTC
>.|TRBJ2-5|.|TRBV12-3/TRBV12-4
CASRPLSTRETQYF
TGTGCCAGCCGCCCCCTGTCGACCCGAGAGACCCAGTACTTC
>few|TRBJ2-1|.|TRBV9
CASSVGVRGSGSYNEQFF
TGTGCCAGCAGCGTAGGGGTGAGGGGAAGCGGCTCTTACAATGAGCAGTTCTTC
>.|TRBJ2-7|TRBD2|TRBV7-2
CASSPQGLAGGLSEQYF
TGTGCCAGCAGCCCCCAGGGACTAGCGGGAGGGCTCTCCGAGCAGTACTTC
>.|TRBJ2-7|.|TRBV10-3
CAISESGTGSYEQYF
TGTGCCATCAGTGAGTCCGGGACCGGCTCCTACGAGCAGTACTTC
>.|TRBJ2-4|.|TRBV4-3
CASSQDRTRAKNIQYF
TGCGCCAGCAGCCAAGATAGGACCAGAGCCAAAAACATTCAGTACTTC
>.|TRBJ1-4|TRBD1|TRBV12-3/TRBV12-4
CASSFSGQGDEKLFF
TGTGCCAGCAGTTTTTCGGGACAGGGGGATGAAAAACTGTTTTTT
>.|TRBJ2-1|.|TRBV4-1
CASSQVGRTRINEQFF
TGCGCCAGCAGCCAAGTGGGCAGGACACGAATCAATGAGCAGTTCTTC
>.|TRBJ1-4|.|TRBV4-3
CASSQDGVGANEKLFF
TGCGCCAGCAGCCAAGATGGGGTAGGGGCTAATGAAAAACTGTTTTTT
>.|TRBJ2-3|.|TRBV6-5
CASSYASTTDTQYF
TGTGCCAGCAGTTACGCTAGTACCACAGATACGCAGTATTTT
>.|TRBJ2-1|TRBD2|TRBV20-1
CSARGPRTSGGEQFF
TGCAGTGCTAGAGGCCCAAGGACTAGCGGGGGAGAGCAGTTCTTC
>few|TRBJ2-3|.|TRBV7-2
CASSLGAPTDTQYF
TGTGCCAGCAGCTTGGGAGCTCCCACAGATACGCAGTATTTT
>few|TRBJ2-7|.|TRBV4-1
CASSQLKMGDGQYF
TGCGCCAGCAGCCAGTTAAAAATGGGAGATGGGCAGTACTTC
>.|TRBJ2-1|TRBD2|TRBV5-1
CASSLLSLAGDNEQFF
TGCGCCAGCAGCTTGCTATCTCTAGCGGGAGATAATGAGCAGTTCTTC
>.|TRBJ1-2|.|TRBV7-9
CASSSGVGEYGYTF
TGTGCCAGCAGCTCCGGGGTAGGGGAGTATGGCTACACCTTC
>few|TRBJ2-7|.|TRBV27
CASSSGTDIFQQYF
TGTGCCAGCAGCTCGGGGACGGACATCTTTCAGCAGTACTTC
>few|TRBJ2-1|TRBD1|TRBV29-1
CSVTDRAWDNEQFF
TGCAGCGTTACGGACAGGGCTTGGGATAATGAGCAGTTCTTC
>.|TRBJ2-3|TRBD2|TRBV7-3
CASSPSGQGRGTQYF
TGCGCCAGCAGCCCTAGCGGCCAAGGACGGGGTACGCAGTATTTT
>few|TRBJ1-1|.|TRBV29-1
CSERQINTEAFF
TGCAGCGAAAGACAGATAAACACTGAAGCTTTCTTT
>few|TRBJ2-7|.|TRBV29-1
CSVTGVTYEQYF
TGCAGCGTCACAGGAGTTACCTACGAGCAGTACTTC
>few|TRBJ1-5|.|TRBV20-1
CSARDYDPLSYSNQPQHF
TGCAGTGCTAGAGATTACGACCCTCTGTCTTATAGCAATCAGCCCCAGCATTTT
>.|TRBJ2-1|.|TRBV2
CASRGETPTYSYNEQFF
TGTGCCAGCAGGGGGGAGACCCCGACCTACTCCTACAATGAGCAGTTCTTC
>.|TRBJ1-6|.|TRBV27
CASTGGGPGHSPLHF
TGTGCCAGCACTGGGGGTGGGCCCGGGCATTCACCCCTCCACTTT
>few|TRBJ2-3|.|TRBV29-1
CSVQRGRGTTDTQYF
TGCAGCGTCCAACGGGGGCGGGGAACCACAGATACGCAGTATTTT
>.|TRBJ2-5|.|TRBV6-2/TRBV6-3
CASTTGTEETQYF
TGTGCCAGCACCACCGGGACGGAAGAGACCCAGTACTTC
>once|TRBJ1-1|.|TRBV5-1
CASSGWTNTEAFF
TGCGCCAGCAGCGGCTGGACGAACACTGAAGCTTTCTTT
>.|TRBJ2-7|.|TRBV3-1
CASSHFGTTYEQYF
TGTGCCAGCAGCCACTTCGGAACTACCTACGAGCAGTACTTC
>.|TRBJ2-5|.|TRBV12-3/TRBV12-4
CASRPDRALTQYF
TGTGCCAGCAGACCGGACAGAGCCCTGACCCAGTACTTC
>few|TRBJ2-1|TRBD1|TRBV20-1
CSASVGQGLNNEQFF
TGCAGTGCCTCAGTGGGACAGGGCCTTAACAATGAGCAGTTCTTC
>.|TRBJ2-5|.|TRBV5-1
CASSRGPRGETQYF
TGCGCCAGCAGCCGGGGACCGAGAGGGGAGACCCAGTACTTC
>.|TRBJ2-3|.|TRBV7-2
CASSFVGGPPFF
TGTGCCAGCAGCTTCGTAGGGGGACCGCCTTTTTTT
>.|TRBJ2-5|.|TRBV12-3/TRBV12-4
CAGSFGRKQETQYF
TGTGCCGGCAGTTTCGGGCGGAAGCAAGAGACCCAGTACTTC
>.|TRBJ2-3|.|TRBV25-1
CASSDRDTQYF
TGTGCCAGCAGTGACCGAGATACGCAGTATTTT
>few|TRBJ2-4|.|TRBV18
CASSPPEVRDIQYF
TGTGCCAGCTCACCACCGGAAGTCCGGGACATTCAGTACTTC
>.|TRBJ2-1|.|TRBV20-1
CSARPEMRNEQFF
TGCAGTGCTAGGCCGGAGATGAGGAATGAGCAGTTCTTC
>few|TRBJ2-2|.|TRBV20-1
CSARPVTGELFF
TGCAGTGCTCGGCCGGTCACCGGGGAGCTGTTTTTT
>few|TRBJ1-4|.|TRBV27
CASSPRGDREKLFF
TGTGCCAGCAGTCCTAGGGGGGATCGGGAAAAACTGTTTTTT
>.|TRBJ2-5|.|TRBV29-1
CSAALPGETQYF
TGCAGCGCCGCCTTACCCGGGGAGACCCAGTACTTC
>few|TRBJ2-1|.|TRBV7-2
CASSIRGSAHNEQFF
TGTGCCAGCAGCATTCGAGGTTCCGCGCACAATGAGCAGTTCTTC
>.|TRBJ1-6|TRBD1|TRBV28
CASSSPGRDRGNSPLHF
TGTGCCAGCAGTTCACCTGGCAGGGACAGGGGTAATTCACCCCTCCACTTT
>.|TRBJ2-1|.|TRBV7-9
CASSLTEQFF
TGTGCCAGCAGCCTAACGGAGCAGTTCTTC
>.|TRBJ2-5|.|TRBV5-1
CASSTRLVGRETQYF
TGCGCCAGCAGCACCAGACTAGTCGGGCGAGAGACCCAGTACTTC
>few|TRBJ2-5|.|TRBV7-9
CASSTPLVRYQETQYF
TGTGCCAGCAGCACTCCTTTGGTCCGTTACCAAGAGACCCAGTACTTC